This TCR beta chain is drawn from a study of blood T cells in healthy people across ages. Study in general: About one barcoded beta molecule per two T cells was captured by template switching. Notes on the study in general: Older individuals had lower TCR beta diversity per million T cells (the decline was roughly linear). Strong correlation linked observed beta diversity and percent naive T cells.

V was clipped by 5 bases and J by 8 bases, with 18 bases between them. The CDR3 extends over 15 amino acids. Regarding this clonotype: Its antigen is not known.

Primers used in a second PCR of about 6 to 11 cycles were a sample-barcoded 5' primer and a J-beta primer mix. Individual samples furnished no less than 2.5 million CDR3-containing paired-end reads apiece. Each CDR3 protein gets one entry after TCRdb re-called the 5' RACE reads with MiXCR. The sample contains hundreds of thousands of distinct CDR3 sequences, roughly 21% of which appear only once. The rearrangement uses TRBV12-3 or TRBV12-4 and TRBJ2-2; D remains ambiguous. This clonotype was obtained from a man between 65 and 85 years old in good health. The sample comprised blood. The CDR3 spells CASSTPQALPGELFF. The CDR3 coding sequence is TGTGCCAGCAGTACGCCCCAGGCCTTGCCTGGGGAGCTGTTTTTT.